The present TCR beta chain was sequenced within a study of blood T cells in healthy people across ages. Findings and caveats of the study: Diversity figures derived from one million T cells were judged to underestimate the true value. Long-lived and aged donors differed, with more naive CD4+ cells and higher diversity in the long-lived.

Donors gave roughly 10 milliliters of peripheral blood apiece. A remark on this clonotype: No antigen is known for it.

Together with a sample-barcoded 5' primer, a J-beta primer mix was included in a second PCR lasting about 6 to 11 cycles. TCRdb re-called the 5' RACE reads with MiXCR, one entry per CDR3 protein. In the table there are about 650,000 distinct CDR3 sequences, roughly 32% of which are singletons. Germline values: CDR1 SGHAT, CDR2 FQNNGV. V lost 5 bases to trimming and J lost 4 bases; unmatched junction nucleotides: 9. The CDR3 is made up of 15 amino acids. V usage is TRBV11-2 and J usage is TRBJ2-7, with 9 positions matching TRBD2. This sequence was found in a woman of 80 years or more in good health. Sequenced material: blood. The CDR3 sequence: CASSNPGLAPYEQYF. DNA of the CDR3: TGTGCCAGCAGCAATCCGGGACTAGCACCTTACGAGCAGTACTTC.